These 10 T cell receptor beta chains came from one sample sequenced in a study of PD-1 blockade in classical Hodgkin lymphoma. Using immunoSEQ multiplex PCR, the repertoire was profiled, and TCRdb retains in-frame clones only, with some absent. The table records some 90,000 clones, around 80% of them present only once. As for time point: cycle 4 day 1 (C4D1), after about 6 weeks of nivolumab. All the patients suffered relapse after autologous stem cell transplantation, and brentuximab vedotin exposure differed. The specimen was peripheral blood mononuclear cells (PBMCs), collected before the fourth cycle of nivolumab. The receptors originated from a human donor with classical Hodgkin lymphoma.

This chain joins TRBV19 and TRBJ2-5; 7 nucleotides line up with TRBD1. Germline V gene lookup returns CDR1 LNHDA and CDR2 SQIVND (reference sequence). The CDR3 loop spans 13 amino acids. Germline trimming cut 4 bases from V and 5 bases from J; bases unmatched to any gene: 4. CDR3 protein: CASSTGRGETQYF. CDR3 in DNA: TGTGCCAGTAGTACTGGCAGGGGGGAGACCCAGTACTTC.

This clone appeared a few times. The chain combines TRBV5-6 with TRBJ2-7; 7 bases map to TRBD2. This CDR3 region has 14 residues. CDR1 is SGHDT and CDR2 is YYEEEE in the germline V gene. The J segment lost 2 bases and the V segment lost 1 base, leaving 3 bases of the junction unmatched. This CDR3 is CASSLNGRTYEQYF. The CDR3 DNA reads TGTGCCAGCAGCTTGAACGGGAGGACCTACGAGCAGTACTTC.

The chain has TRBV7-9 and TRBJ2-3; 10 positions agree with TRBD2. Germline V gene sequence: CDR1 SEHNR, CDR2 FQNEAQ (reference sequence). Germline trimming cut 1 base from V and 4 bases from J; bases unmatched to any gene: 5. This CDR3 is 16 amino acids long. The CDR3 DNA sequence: TGTGCCAGCAGCTTAGAGGGACTAGCGCTAGCAGATACGCAGTATTTT. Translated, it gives CASSLEGLALADTQYF.

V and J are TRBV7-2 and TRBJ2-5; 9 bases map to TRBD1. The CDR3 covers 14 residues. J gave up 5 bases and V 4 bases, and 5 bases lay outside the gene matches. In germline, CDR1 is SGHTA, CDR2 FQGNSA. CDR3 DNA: TGTGCCAGCAGCTCTACAGGGGGCCTTGAGACCCAGTACTTC. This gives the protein CASSSTGGLETQYF.

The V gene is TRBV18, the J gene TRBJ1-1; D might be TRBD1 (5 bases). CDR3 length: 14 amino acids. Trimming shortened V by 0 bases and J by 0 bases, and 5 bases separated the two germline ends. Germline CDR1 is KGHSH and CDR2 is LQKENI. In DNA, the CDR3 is TGTGCCAGCTCACCACCGGGGGTGAACACTGAAGCTTTCTTT. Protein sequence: CASSPPGVNTEAFF.

The CDR3 DNA sequence: TGTGCCAGCAGCTTGGGGGGGGCGGCCAGCTATGGCTACACCTTC. Amino acids: CASSLGGAASYGYTF. The V gene is TRBV5-8, the J gene TRBJ1-2, with D possibly matching TRBD1 (6 bases). Per germline, CDR1 SGHTS and CDR2 YDEGEE. Trimming left V 0 bases short and J 4 bases short, with 13 bases between. The CDR3 consists of 15 residues.

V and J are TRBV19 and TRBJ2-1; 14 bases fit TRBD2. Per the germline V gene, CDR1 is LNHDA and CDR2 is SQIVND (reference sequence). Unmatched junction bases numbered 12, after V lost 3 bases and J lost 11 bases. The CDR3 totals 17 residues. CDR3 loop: CASSIKPGTSGRMKQFF. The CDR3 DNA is TGTGCCAGTAGTATCAAACCCGGGACTAGCGGGAGAATGAAGCAGTTCTTC.

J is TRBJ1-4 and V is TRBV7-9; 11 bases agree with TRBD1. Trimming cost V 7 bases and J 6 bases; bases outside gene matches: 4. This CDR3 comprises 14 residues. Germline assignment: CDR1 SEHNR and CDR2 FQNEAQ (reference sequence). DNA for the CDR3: TGTGCCAGCATTACGGGACAGGGGGATGAAAAACTGTTTTTT. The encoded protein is CASITGQGDEKLFF.

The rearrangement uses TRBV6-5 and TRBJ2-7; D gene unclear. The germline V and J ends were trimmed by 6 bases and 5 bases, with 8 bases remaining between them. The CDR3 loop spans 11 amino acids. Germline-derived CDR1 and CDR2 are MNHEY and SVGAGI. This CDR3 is CASRRRDEQYF. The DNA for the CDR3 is TGTGCCAGCAGACGTAGGGACGAGCAGTACTTC.

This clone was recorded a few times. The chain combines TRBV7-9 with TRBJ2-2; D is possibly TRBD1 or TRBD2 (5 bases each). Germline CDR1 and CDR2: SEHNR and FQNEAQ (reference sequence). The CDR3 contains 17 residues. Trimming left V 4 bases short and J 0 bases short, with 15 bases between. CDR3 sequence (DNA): TGTGCCAGCAGCTCTCGCCTCCGGGACCCGAACACCGGGGAGCTGTTTTTT. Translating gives CASSSRLRDPNTGELFF.